These 4 T cell receptor beta chains share one sample of origin, sequenced in a study of blood T cell repertoires in COVID-19. Repertoires were generated with immunoSEQ multiplex PCR, while TCRdb's copy carries only in-frame clones and drops some. The table has around 200,000 clones, roughly 80% seen once. Material for sequencing was peripheral blood. Receptor source: a woman aged 80 or older with acute or convalescent COVID-19.

The rearrangement uses TRBV27 and TRBJ2-7; tentative D call: TRBD2 (5 bases). This CDR3 has 13 residues. Trimming took 3 bases from V and 4 from J, leaving 10 bases between them. Germline values: CDR1 MNHEY, CDR2 SMNVEV (reference sequence). The DNA of the CDR3 is TGTGCCAGCAGTTTCGAGGGTGGGTACGAGCAGTACTTC. Amino acid sequence: CASSFEGGYEQYF.

The CDR3 here is CASSSLAGGQSTGELFF. CDR3 DNA: TGCGCCAGCAGCTCGCTAGCGGGGGGCCAATCTACCGGGGAGCTGTTTTTT. This chain connects TRBV5-1 to TRBJ2-2, with 11 nucleotides matching TRBD2. Trimming cost V 3 bases and J 5 bases; bases outside gene matches: 9. The CDR3 loop spans 17 amino acids. CDR1 and CDR2 (germline): SGHRS, YFSETQ.

This clone was detected a few times. The chain carries TRBV7-2 and TRBJ1-5, with 8 bases aligning to TRBD1. Germline CDR1 reads SGHTA; CDR2 reads FQGNSA. CDR3 length equals 18 residues. J gave up 0 bases and V 2 bases, and 9 bases lay outside the gene matches. The CDR3 nucleotides read TGTGCCAGCAGCTTACCCTTGGACAGGGAATTTAGCAATCAGCCCCAGCATTTT. Translating it yields CASSLPLDREFSNQPQHF.

This rearrangement joins TRBV7-8 to TRBJ2-7, with TRBD2 as a possible D gene (6 bases). Germline assignment: CDR1 SGHVS and CDR2 FQNEAQ. This CDR3 is built from 13 residues. Trimming pared 4 bases from V and 5 bases from J, leaving 12 bases between. CDR3 region: CASSSVGSHEQYF. The DNA of the CDR3 is TGTGCCAGCAGCTCAGTCGGGAGCCACGAGCAGTACTTC.